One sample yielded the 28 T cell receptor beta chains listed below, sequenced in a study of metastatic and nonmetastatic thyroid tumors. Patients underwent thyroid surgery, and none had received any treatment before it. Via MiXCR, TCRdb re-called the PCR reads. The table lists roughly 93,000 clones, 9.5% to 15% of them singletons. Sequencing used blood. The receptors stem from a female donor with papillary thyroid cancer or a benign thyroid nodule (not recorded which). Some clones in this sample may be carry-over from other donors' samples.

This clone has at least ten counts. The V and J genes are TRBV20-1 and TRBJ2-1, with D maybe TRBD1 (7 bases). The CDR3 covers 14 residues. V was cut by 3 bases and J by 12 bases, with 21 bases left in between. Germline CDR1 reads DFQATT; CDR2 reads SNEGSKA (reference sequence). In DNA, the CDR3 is TGCAGTGCTAGTCTCCGGAGCGGGCGGGACAGGCAGTTCTTC. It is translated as CSASLRSGRDRQFF.

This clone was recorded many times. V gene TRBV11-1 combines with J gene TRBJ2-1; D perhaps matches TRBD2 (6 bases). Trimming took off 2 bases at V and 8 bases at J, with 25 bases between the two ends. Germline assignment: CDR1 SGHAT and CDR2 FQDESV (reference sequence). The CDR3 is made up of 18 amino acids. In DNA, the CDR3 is TGTGCCAGCAGCTTATCCAGTACTAGCAGGGCTGGAGTCGATGAGCAGTTCTTC. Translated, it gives CASSLSSTSRAGVDEQFF.

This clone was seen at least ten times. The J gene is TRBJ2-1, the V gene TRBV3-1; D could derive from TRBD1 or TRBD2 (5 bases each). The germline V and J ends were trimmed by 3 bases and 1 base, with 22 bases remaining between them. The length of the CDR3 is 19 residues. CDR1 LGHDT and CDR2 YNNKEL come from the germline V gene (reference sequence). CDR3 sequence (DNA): TGTGCCAGCAGCCACCCCGGGGCCTCTATTGTCGAATCCTACAATGAGCAGTTCTTC. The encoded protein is CASSHPGASIVESYNEQFF.

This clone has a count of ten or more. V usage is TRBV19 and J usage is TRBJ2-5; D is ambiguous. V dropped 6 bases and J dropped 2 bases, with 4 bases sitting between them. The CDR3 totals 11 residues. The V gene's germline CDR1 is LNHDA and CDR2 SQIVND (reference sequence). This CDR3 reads CASREQETQYF. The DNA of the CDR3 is TGTGCCAGTAGGGAGCAAGAGACCCAGTACTTC.

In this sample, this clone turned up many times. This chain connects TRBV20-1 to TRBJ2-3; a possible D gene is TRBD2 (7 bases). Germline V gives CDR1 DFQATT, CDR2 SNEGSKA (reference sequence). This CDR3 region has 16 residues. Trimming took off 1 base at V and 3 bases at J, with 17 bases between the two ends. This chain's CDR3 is CSARVPGGGSTDTQYF. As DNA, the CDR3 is TGCAGTGCTAGAGTCCCCGGGGGCGGGAGTACAGATACGCAGTATTTT.

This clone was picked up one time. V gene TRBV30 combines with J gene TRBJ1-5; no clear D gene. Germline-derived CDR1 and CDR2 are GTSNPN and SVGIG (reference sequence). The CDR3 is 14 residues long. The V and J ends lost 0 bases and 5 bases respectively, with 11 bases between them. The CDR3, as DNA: TGTGCCTGGAGTGTACCGGGCCGAGATCAGCCCCAGCATTTT. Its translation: CAWSVPGRDQPQHF.

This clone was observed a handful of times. Written as DNA, the CDR3 is TGTGCCAGCAGCCGGGGGGGCGTGACTGAAGCTTTCTTT. Translation: CASSRGGVTEAFF. The chain is built from TRBV12-3 or TRBV12-4 and TRBJ1-1, with D tentatively TRBD1 (6 bases). This CDR3 comprises 13 residues. V lost 6 bases, J lost 5 bases, and 13 bases lay in between.

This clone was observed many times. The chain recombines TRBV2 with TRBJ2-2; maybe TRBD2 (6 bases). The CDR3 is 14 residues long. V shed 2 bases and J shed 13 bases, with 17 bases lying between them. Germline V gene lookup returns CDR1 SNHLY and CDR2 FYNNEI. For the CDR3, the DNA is TGTGCCAGCAGTGAATGGGACTCCCCGGTGGCGCTGTTTTTT. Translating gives CASSEWDSPVALFF. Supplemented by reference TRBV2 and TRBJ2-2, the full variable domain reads EPEVTQTPSHQVTQMGQEVILRCVPISNHLYFYWYRQILGQKVEFLVSFYNNEISEKSEIFDDQFSVERPDGSNFTLKIRSTKLEDSAMYFCASSEWDSPVALFFGEGSRLTVL.

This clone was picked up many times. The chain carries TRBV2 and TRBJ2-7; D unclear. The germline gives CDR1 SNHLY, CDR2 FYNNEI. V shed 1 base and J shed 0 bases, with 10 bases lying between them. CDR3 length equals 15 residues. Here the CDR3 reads CASSEGQVTSYEQYF. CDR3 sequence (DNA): TGTGCCAGCAGTGAAGGGCAGGTTACCTCCTACGAGCAGTACTTC.

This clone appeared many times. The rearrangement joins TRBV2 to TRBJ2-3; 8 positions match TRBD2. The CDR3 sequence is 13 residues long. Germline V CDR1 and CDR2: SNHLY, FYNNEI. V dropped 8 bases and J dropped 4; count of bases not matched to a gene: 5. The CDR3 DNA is TGTGCCAGCTCCGGGGGGGGGGCAGATACGCAGTATTTT. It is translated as CASSGGGADTQYF. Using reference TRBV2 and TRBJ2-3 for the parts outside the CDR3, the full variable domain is EPEVTQTPSHQVTQMGQEVILRCVPISNHLYFYWYRQILGQKVEFLVSFYNNEISEKSEIFDDQFSVERPDGSNFTLKIRSTKLEDSAMYFCASSGGGADTQYFGPGTRLTVL.

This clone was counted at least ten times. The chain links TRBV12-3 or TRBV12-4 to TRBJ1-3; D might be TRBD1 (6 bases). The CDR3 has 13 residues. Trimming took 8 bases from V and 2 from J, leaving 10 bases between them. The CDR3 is CASGNRAGNTIYF. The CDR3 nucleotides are TGTGCCAGCGGGAACAGGGCTGGAAACACCATATATTTT.

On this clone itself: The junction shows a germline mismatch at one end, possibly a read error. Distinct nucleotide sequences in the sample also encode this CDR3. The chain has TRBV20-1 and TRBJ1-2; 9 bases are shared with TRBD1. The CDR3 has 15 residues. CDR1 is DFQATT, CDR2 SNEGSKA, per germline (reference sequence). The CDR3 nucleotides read TGCAGTGCATACGACCAGGACAGGGGTGATTATGGATACACCTTC. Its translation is CSAYDQDRGDYGYTF.

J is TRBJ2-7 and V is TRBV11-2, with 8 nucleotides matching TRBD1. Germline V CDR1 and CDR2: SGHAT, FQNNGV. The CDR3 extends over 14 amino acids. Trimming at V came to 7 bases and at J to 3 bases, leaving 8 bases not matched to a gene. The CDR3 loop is CASILQGAYYEQYF. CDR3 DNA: TGTGCCAGCATCCTCCAGGGGGCTTACTACGAGCAGTACTTC.

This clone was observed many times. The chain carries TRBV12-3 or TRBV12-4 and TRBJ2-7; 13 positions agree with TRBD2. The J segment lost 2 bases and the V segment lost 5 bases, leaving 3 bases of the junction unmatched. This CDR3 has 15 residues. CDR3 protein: CASSHGLAGAYEQYF. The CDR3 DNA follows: TGTGCCAGCAGTCATGGACTAGCGGGAGCCTACGAGCAGTACTTC.

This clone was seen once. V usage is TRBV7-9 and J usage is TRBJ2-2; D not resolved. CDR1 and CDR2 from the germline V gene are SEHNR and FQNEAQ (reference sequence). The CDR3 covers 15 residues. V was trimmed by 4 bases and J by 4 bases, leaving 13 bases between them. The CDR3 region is CASSSNRYGTGELFF. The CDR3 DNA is TGTGCCAGCAGCTCGAATCGGTACGGCACCGGGGAGCTGTTTTTT.

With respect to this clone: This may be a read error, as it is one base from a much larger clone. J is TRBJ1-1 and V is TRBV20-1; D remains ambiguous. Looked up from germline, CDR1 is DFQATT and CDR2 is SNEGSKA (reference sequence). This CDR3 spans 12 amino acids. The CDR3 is CRANEWNTESFF. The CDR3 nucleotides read TGCCGGGCCAACGAATGGAACACTGAATCTTTCTTT.

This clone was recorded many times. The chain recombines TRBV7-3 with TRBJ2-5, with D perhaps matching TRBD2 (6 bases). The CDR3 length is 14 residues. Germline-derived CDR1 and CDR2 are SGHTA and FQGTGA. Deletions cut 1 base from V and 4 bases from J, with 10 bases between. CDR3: CASSLNGGAETQYF. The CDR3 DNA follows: TGTGCCAGCAGCTTAAACGGGGGTGCAGAGACCCAGTACTTC.

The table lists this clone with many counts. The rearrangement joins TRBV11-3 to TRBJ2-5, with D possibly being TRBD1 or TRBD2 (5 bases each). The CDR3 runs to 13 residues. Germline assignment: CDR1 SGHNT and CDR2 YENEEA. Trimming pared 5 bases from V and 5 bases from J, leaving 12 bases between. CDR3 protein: CASSRGDIETQYF. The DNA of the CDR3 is TGTGCCAGCAGCCGGGGCGACATCGAGACCCAGTACTTC.

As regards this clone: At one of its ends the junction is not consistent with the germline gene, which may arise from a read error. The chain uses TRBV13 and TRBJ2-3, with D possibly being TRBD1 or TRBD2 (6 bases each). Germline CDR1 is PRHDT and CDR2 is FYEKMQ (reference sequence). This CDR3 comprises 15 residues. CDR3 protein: CASSLGMGGTGTQYF. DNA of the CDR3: TGTGCCAGCAGCTTAGGGATGGGGGGCACAGGTACGCAGTATTTT.

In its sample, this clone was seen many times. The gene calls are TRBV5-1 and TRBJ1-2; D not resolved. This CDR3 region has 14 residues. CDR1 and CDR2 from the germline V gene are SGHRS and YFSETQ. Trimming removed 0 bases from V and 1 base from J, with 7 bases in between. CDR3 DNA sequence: TGCGCCAGCAGCTTGGATCCCAATAACTATGGCTACACCTTC. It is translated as CASSLDPNNYGYTF. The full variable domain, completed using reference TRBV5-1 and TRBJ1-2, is KAGVTQTPRYLIKTRGQQVTLSCSPISGHRSVSWYQQTPGQGLQFLFEYFSETQRNKGNFPGRFSGRQFSNSRSEMNVSTLELGDSALYLCASSLDPNNYGYTFGSGTRLTVV.

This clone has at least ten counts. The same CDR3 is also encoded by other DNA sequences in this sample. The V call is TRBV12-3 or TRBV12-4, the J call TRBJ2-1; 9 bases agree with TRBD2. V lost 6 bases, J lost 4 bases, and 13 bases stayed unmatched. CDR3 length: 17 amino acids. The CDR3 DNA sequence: TGTGCCAGCAGCCGTGTCCCTCTAGCGGGACGGTACAATGAGCAGTTCTTC. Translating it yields CASSRVPLAGRYNEQFF.

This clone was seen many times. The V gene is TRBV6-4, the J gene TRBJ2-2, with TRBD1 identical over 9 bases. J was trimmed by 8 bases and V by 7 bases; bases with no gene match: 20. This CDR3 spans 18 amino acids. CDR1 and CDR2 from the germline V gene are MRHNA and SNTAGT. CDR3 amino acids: CASTGGQGEHRDRGELFF. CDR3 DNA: TGTGCCAGCACTGGGGGACAGGGAGAACACCGGGATAGAGGGGAGCTGTTTTTT.

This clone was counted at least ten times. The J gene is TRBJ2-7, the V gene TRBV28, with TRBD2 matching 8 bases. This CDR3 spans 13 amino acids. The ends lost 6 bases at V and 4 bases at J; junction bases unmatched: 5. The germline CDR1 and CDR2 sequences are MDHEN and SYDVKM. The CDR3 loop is CASSQRGSYEQYF. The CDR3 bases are TGTGCCAGCAGCCAGCGGGGGTCTTACGAGCAGTACTTC.

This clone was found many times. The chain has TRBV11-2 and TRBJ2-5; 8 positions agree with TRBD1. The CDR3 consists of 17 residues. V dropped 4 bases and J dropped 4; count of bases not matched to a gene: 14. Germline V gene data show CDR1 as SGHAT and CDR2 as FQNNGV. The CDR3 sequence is CASSWDPTGAWGETQYF. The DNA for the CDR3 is TGTGCCAGCAGCTGGGACCCGACAGGGGCATGGGGAGAGACCCAGTACTTC.

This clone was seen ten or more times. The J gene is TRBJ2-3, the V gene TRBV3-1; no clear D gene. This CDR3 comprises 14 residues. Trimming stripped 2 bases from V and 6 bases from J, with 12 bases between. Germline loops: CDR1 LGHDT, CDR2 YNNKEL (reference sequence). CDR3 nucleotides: TGTGCCAGCAGCCAATCTTTGACTGGGGATACGCAGTATTTT. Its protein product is CASSQSLTGDTQYF.

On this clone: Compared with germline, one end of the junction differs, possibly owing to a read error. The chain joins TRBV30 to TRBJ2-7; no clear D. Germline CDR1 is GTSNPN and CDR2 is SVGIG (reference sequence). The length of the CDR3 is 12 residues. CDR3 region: CASSFGDYEQYF. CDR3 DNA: TGTGCCTCGAGTTTTGGAGATTACGAGCAGTACTTC.

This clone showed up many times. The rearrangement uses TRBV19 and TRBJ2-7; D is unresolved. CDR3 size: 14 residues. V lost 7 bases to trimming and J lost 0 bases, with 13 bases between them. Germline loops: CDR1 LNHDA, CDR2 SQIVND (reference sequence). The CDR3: CASKRVSSSYEQYF. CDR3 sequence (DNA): TGTGCCAGTAAACGAGTGAGTAGCTCCTACGAGCAGTACTTC.

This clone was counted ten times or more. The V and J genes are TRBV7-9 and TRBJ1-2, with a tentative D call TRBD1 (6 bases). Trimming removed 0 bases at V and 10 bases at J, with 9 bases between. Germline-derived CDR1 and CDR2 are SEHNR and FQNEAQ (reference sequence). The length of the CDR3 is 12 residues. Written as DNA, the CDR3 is TGTGCCAGCAGCTTAGCTGCAGGGGCCTACACCTTC. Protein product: CASSLAAGAYTF.